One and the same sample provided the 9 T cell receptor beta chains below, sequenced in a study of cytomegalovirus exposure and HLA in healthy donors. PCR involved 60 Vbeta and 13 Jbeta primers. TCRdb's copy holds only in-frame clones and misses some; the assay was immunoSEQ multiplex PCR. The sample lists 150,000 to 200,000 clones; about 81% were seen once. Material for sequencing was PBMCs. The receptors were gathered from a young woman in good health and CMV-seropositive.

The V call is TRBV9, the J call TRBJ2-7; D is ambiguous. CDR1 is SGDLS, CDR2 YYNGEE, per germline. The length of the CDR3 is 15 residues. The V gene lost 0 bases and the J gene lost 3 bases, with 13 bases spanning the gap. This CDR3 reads CASSVGPDTDYEQYF. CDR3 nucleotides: TGTGCCAGCAGCGTAGGTCCCGACACCGACTACGAGCAGTACTTC.

The CDR3 protein is CASSQGGGEQYV. The CDR3, as DNA: TGTGCCAGCAGCCAAGGGGGTGGAGAGCAGTACGTC. V and J are TRBV2 and TRBJ2-7; D possibly corresponds to TRBD1 (6 bases). Per the germline V gene, CDR1 is SNHLY and CDR2 is FYNNEI. V was trimmed by 6 bases and J by 7 bases, leaving 13 bases between them. The CDR3 is made up of 12 amino acids.

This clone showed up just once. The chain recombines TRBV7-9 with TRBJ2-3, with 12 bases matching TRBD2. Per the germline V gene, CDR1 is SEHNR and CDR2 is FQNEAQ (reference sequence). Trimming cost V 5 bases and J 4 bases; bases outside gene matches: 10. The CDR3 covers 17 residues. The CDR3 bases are TGTGCCAGCAGCCCCAGCGGGGGACTAGCGGGTCCAGATACGCAGTATTTT. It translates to CASSPSGGLAGPDTQYF.

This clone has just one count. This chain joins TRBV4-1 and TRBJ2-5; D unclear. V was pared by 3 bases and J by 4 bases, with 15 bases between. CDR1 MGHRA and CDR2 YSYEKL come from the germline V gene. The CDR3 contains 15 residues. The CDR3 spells CASSQRLGSRETQYF. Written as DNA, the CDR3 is TGCGCCAGCAGCCAGCGCCTAGGTAGTCGAGAGACCCAGTACTTC.

This chain's CDR3 is CASRSRAQLWAQYF. For the CDR3, the DNA is TGTGCCAGCAGATCCAGGGCTCAATTATGGGCCCAGTACTTC. The chain employs TRBV2 and TRBJ2-5; TRBD1 might be the D (5 bases). The V gene's germline CDR1 is SNHLY and CDR2 FYNNEI. The germline V and J ends were trimmed by 6 bases and 9 bases, with 20 bases remaining between them. This CDR3 is 14 amino acids long.

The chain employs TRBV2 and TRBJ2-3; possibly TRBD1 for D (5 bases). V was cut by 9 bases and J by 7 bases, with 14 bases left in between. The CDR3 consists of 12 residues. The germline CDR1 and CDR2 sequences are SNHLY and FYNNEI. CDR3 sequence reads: CARGNGANTQYF. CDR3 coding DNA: TGTGCCAGAGGGAATGGGGCAAATACGCAGTATTTT.

In DNA, the CDR3 is TGTGCCAGCAGCGTAGCCGAGCGGGGGGTTTACGAGCAGTACTTC. Translated: CASSVAERGVYEQYF. The V call is TRBV9, the J call TRBJ2-7; 9 bases line up with TRBD2. Per the germline V gene, CDR1 is SGDLS and CDR2 is YYNGEE. This CDR3 is 15 amino acids long. After removal of 0 bases from V and 4 bases from J, the junction contained 5 bases not matched to a gene.

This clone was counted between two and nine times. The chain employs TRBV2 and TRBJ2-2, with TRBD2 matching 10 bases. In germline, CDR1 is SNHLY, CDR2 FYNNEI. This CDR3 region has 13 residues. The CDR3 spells CVASGGSAGELFF. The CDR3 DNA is TGTGTGGCTAGCGGGGGTTCCGCCGGGGAGCTGTTTTTT.

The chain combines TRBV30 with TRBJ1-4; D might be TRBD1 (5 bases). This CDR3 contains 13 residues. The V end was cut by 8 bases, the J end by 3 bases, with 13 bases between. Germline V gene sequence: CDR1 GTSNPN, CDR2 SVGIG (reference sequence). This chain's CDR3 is CARQAGANEKLFF. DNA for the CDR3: TGTGCCCGTCAGGCGGGGGCTAATGAAAAACTGTTTTTT.